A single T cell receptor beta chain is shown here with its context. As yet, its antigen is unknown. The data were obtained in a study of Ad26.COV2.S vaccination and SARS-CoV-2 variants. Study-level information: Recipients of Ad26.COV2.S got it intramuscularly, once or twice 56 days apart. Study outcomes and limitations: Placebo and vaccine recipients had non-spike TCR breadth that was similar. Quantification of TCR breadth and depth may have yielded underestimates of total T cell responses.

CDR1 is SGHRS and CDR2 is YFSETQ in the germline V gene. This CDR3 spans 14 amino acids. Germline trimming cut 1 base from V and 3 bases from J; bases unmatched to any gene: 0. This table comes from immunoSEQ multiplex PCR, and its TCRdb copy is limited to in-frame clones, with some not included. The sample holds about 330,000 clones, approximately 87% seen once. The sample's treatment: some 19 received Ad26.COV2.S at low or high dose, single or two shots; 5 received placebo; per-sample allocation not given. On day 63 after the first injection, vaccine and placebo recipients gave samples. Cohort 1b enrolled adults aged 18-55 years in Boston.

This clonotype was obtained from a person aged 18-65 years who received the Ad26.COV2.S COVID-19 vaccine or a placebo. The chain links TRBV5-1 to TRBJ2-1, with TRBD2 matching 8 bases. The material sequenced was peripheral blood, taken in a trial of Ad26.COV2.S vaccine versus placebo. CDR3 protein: CASSLTSGYNEQFF. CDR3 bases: TGCGCCAGCAGCTTGACTAGCGGCTACAATGAGCAGTTCTTC.